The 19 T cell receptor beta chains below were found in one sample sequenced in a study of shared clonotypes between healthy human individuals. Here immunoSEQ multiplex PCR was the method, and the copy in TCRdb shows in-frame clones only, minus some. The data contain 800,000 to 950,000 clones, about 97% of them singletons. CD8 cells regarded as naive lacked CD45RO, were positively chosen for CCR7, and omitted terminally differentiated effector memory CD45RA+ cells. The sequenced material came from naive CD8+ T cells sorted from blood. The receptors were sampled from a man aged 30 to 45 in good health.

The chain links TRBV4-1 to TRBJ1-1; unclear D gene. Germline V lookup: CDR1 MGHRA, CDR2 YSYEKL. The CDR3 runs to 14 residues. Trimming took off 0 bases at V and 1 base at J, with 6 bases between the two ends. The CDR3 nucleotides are TGCGCCAGCAGCCAAGAGGGTGAGAACACTGAAGCTTTCTTT. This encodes CASSQEGENTEAFF.

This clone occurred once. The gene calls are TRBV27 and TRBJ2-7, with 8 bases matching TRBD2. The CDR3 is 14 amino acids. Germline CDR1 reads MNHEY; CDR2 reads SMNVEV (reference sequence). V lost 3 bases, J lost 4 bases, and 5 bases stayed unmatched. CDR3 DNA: TGTGCCAGCAGTTTCGGGACTAGAGGATACGAGCAGTACTTC. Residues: CASSFGTRGYEQYF.

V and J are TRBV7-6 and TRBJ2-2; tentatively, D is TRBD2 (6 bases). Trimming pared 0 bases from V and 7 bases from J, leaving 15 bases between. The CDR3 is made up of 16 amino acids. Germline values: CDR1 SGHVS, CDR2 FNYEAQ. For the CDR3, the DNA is TGTGCCAGCAGCTTAGCGGCGGGAACGGCTGACGGGGAGCTGTTTTTT. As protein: CASSLAAGTADGELFF.

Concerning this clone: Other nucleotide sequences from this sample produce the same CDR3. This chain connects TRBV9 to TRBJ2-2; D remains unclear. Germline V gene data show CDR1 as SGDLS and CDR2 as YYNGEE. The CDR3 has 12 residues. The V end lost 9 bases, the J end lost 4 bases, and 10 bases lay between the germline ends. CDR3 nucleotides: TGTGCCACCCTAGGTCCCACCGGGGAGCTGTTTTTT. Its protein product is CATLGPTGELFF.

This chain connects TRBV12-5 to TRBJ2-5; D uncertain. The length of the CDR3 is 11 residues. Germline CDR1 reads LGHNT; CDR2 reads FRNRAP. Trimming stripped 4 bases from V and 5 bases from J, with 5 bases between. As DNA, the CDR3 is TGTGCTAGTGGTTCTGGGGAGACCCAGTACTTC. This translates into CASGSGETQYF.

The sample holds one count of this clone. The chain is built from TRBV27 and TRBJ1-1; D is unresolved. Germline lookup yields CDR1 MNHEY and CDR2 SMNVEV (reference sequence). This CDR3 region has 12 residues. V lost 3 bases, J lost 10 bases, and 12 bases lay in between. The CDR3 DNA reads TGTGCCAGCAGTTTTGACGTGGGAGTAGCTTTCTTT. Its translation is CASSFDVGVAFF.

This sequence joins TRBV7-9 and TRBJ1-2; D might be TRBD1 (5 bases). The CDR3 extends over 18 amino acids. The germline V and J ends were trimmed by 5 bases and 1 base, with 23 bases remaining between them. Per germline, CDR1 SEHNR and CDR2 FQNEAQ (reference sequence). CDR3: CASSPPRVRGLDNYGYTF. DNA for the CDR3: TGTGCCAGCAGCCCCCCCCGCGTGAGGGGCCTAGATAACTATGGCTACACCTTC. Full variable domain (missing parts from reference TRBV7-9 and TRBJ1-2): DTGVSQNPRHKITKRGQNVTFRCDPISEHNRLYWYRQTLGQGPEFLTYFQNEAQLEKSRLLSDRFSAERPKGSFSTLEIQRTEQGDSAMYLCASSPPRVRGLDNYGYTFGSGTRLTVV.

CDR3 amino acids: CAISESGPREQFF. The DNA of the CDR3 is TGTGCCATCAGTGAGTCGGGGCCCCGCGAGCAGTTCTTC. V gene TRBV10-3 combines with J gene TRBJ2-1; D is possibly TRBD1 (5 bases). Germline CDR1 and CDR2: ENHRY and SYGVKD. V lost 0 bases and J 10 bases, leaving 10 bases between the germline ends. The CDR3 runs 13 residues.

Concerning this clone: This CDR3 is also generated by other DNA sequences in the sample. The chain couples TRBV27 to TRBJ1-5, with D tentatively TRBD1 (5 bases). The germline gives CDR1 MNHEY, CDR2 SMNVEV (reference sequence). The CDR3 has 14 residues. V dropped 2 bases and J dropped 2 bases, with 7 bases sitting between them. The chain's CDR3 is CASSLAGGNQPQHF. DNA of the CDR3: TGTGCCAGCAGTTTAGCGGGGGGCAATCAGCCCCAGCATTTT.

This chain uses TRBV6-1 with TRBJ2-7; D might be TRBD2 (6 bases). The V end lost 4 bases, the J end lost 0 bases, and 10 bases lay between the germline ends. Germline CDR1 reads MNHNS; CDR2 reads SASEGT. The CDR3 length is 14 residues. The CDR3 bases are TGTGCCAGCAGTGGTAGCGGCAGCTCCTACGAGCAGTACTTC. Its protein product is CASSGSGSSYEQYF.

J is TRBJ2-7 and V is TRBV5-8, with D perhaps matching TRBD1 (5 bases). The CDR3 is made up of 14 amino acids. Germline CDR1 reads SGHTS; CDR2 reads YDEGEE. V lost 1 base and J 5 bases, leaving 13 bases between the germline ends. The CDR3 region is CASSLSIGVDEQYF. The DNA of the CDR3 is TGTGCCAGCAGCTTGTCTATAGGGGTGGACGAGCAGTACTTC.

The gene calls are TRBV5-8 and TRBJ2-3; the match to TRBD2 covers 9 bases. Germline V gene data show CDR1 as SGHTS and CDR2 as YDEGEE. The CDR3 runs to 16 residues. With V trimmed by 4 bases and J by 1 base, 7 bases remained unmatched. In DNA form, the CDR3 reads TGTGCCAGCAGCGTCTTAGCGGGAGTGGGCACAGATACGCAGTATTTT. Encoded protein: CASSVLAGVGTDTQYF. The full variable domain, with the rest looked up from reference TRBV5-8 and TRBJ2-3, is EAGVTQSPTHLIKTRGQQATLRCSPISGHTSVYWYQQALGLGLQFLLWYDEGEERNRGNFPPRFSGRQFPNYSSELNVNALELEDSALYLCASSVLAGVGTDTQYFGPGTRLTVL.

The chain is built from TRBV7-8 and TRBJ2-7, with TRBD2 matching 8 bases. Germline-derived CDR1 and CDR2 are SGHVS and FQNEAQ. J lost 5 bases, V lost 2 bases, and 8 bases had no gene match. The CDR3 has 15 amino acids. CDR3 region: CASSLPGGAGDEQYF. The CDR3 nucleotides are TGTGCCAGCAGCTTACCCGGGGGGGCAGGGGACGAGCAGTACTTC. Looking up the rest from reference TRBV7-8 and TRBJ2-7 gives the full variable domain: GAGVSQSPRYKVAKRGQDVALRCDPISGHVSLFWYQQALGQGPEFLTYFQNEAQLDKSGLPSDRFFAERPEGSVSTLKIQRTQQEDSAVYLCASSLPGGAGDEQYFGPGTRLTVT.

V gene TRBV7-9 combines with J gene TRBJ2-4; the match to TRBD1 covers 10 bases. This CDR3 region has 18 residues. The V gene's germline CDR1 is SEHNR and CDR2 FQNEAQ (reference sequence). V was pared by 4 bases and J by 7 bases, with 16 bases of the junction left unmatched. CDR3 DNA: TGTGCCAGCAGCTCCCCAACCCCGACACCGGGACAGGGGAACATTCAGTACTTC. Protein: CASSSPTPTPGQGNIQYF. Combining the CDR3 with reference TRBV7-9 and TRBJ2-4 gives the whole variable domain DTGVSQNPRHKITKRGQNVTFRCDPISEHNRLYWYRQTLGQGPEFLTYFQNEAQLEKSRLLSDRFSAERPKGSFSTLEIQRTEQGDSAMYLCASSSPTPTPGQGNIQYFGAGTRLSVL.

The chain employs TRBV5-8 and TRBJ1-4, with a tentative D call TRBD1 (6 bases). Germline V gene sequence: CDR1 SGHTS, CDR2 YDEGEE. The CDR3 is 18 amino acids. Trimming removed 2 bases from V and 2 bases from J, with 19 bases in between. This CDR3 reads CASSFPFRQVGTNEKLFF. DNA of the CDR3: TGTGCCAGCAGCTTCCCGTTCAGACAGGTCGGGACTAATGAAAAACTGTTTTTT. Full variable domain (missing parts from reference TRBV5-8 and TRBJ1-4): EAGVTQSPTHLIKTRGQQATLRCSPISGHTSVYWYQQALGLGLQFLLWYDEGEERNRGNFPPRFSGRQFPNYSSELNVNALELEDSALYLCASSFPFRQVGTNEKLFFGSGTQLSVL.

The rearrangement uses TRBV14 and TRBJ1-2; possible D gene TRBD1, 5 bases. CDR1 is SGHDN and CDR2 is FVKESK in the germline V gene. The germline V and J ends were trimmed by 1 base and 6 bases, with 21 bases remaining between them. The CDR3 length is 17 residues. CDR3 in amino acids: CASSQARRGDERNGYTF. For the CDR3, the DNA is TGTGCCAGCAGCCAAGCCCGGCGGGGGGATGAACGAAATGGCTACACCTTC.

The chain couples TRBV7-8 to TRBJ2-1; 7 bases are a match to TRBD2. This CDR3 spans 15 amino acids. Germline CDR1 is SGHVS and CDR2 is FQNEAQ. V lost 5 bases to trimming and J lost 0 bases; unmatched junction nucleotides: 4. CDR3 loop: CASSPAGNSYNEQFF. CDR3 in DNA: TGTGCCAGCAGCCCAGCGGGGAACTCCTACAATGAGCAGTTCTTC.

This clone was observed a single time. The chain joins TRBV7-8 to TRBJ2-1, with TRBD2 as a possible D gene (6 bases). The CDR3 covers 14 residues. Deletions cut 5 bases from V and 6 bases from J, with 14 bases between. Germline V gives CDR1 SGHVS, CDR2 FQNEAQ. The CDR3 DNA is TGTGCCAGCAGCCCTCGGGGGAGGCGCAATGAGCAGTTCTTC. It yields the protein CASSPRGRRNEQFF.

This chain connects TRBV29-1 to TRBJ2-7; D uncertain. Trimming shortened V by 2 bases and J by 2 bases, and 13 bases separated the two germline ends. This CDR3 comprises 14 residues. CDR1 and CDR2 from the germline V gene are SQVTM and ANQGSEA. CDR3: CSVENPGETYEQYF. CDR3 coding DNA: TGCAGCGTTGAAAACCCTGGTGAAACCTACGAGCAGTACTTC.